This TCR beta chain was found in a study of chemoradiotherapy in HPV16-positive cancers. Study at large: Candidate HPV-specific T-cell clones and common TCR motifs came from functional assays in two HPV16-positive patients.

General observations from the study: During treatment, candidate HPV-specific clones and E7-related motifs expanded in tumor.

The length of the CDR3 is 13 residues. Germline loops: CDR1 MNHNS, CDR2 SASEGT. Trimming left V 2 bases short and J 3 bases short, with 7 bases between. Note on this clone: Its target is not known.

Clones were sequenced by immunoSEQ multiplex PCR, and TCRdb holds only the in-frame ones, with some missing. This repertoire shows some 1,300 clones, approximately 85% found once; its top ten account for around 5%. Sequenced material: tumor tissue, taken from a patient who underwent chemoradiotherapy. The receptor comes from a human donor with HPV-associated anogenital cancer. This sequence joins TRBV6-1 and TRBJ2-5; no reliable D call. DNA of the CDR3: TGTGCCAGCAGTGAATGGGGAAAAGAGACCCAGTACTTC. Protein product: CASSEWGKETQYF.